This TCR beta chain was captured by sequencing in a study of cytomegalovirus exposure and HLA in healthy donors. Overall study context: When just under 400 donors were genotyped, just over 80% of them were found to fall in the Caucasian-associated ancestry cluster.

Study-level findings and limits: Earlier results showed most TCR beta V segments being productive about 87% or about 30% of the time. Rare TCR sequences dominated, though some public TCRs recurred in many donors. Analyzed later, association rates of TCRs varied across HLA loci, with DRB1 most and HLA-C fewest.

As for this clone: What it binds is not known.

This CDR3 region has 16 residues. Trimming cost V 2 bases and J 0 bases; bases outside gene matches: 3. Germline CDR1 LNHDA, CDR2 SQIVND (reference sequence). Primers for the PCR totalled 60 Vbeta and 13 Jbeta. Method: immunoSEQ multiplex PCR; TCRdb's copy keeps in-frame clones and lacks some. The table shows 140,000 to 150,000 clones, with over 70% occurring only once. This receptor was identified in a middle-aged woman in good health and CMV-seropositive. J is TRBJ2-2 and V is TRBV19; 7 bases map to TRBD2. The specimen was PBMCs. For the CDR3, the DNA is TGTGCCAGTAGTATACGACTAGCTGCGAACACCGGGGAGCTGTTTTTT. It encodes CASSIRLAANTGELFF.